The rows below give T cell receptor beta chains drawn from one sample of a study. TCRdb re-called the 5' RACE reads with MiXCR, one entry per CDR3 protein. This sample has tens of thousands of distinct CDR3 sequences, with around 28% found just once. The source material was tumor-infiltrating memory CD4+ T cells sorted from the breast tumor. Receptors were obtained from a female donor with breast cancer. CDR3s include the opening cysteine and the closing phenylalanine or tryptophan. The D gene is left open where the match is weak. Clone size is given for some rows only: seen once, a few or many times, or a class if the clone is expanded.

cdr3_aa: CASSLVSGLASF
cdr3_nt: TGTGCCAGCAGCTTAGTGTCTGGACTAGCCTCGTTC
j_call: TRBJ2-7
v_call: TRBV7-9
d_call: TRBD2
clone_size: few

cdr3_aa: CAIGDTSYGYTF
cdr3_nt: TGTGCCATAGGGGACACTTCCTATGGCTACACCTTC
j_call: TRBJ1-2
v_call: TRBV10-3
d_call: .
clone_size: .

cdr3_aa: CASSLRQGEPGELFF
cdr3_nt: TGTGCCAGCAGCTTAAGACAGGGCGAACCCGGGGAGCTGTTTTTT
j_call: TRBJ2-2
v_call: TRBV7-3
d_call: TRBD1
clone_size: .

cdr3_aa: CASSHRGRPEAFF
cdr3_nt: TGTGCCAGCAGTCACAGGGGAAGGCCTGAAGCTTTCTTT
j_call: TRBJ1-1
v_call: TRBV6-2/TRBV6-3
d_call: TRBD1
clone_size: .

cdr3_aa: CASSPWDRGVIGGYTF
cdr3_nt: TGTGCCAGCTCACCTTGGGACAGGGGCGTTATCGGTGGCTACACCTTC
j_call: TRBJ1-2
v_call: TRBV18
d_call: TRBD1
clone_size: .

cdr3_aa: CASSYSLGGYTF
cdr3_nt: TGTGCCAGCAGTTATTCCTTGGGTGGCTACACCTTC
j_call: TRBJ1-2
v_call: TRBV12-3/TRBV12-4
d_call: .
clone_size: few

cdr3_aa: CASSGGLAGVGTQYF
cdr3_nt: TGTGCCAGCAGTGGGGGACTAGCGGGAGTGGGAACGCAGTATTTT
j_call: TRBJ2-3
v_call: TRBV6-1
d_call: TRBD2
clone_size: .

cdr3_aa: CASSYSVNTQYF
cdr3_nt: TGTGCCAGCAGTTACTCGGTAAATACGCAGTATTTT
j_call: TRBJ2-3
v_call: TRBV6-2/TRBV6-3
d_call: .
clone_size: few

cdr3_aa: CASSSGLAGGLQETQYF
cdr3_nt: TGTGCCAGCAGCTCGGGACTAGCGGGGGGGTTACAAGAGACCCAGTACTTC
j_call: TRBJ2-5
v_call: TRBV28
d_call: TRBD2
clone_size: few

cdr3_aa: CATSDLNSRGTDTQYF
cdr3_nt: TGTGCCACCAGTGATTTGAACAGTAGGGGCACAGATACGCAGTATTTT
j_call: TRBJ2-3
v_call: TRBV24-1
d_call: .
clone_size: .

cdr3_aa: CASSLVGDNTYNEQFF
cdr3_nt: TGCGCCAGCAGCTTGGTCGGGGACAACACCTACAATGAGCAGTTCTTC
j_call: TRBJ2-1
v_call: TRBV5-1
d_call: .
clone_size: few

cdr3_aa: CASSVAPLGDEQFF
cdr3_nt: TGTGCCAGCAGCGTAGCCCCCCTGGGTGATGAGCAGTTCTTC
j_call: TRBJ2-1
v_call: TRBV9
d_call: .
clone_size: .

cdr3_aa: CASSQRQGAPGYTF
cdr3_nt: TGTGCCAGCAGCCAACGACAGGGGGCGCCTGGCTACACCTTC
j_call: TRBJ1-2
v_call: TRBV4-2
d_call: TRBD1
clone_size: few

cdr3_aa: CASSVRASDEQYF
cdr3_nt: TGTGCCAGCAGTGTCCGGGCCTCCGACGAGCAGTACTTC
j_call: TRBJ2-7
v_call: TRBV6-2/TRBV6-3
d_call: .
clone_size: few

cdr3_aa: CASSLAKGFGQGALGEQYF
cdr3_nt: TGTGCCAGCAGCTTAGCTAAAGGATTCGGACAGGGGGCCTTAGGGGAGCAGTACTTC
j_call: TRBJ2-7
v_call: TRBV7-8
d_call: TRBD1
clone_size: .

cdr3_aa: CASSVMANSPLHF
cdr3_nt: TGTGCCAGCAGTGTCATGGCGAATTCACCCCTCCACTTT
j_call: TRBJ1-6
v_call: TRBV6-1
d_call: .
clone_size: .

cdr3_aa: CASSSAPGSNYGYTF
cdr3_nt: TGTGCCAGCAGTTCCGCCCCGGGCAGCAACTATGGCTACACCTTC
j_call: TRBJ1-2
v_call: TRBV28
d_call: .
clone_size: few

cdr3_aa: CASSSSLGSGSSYEQYF
cdr3_nt: TGTGCCAGCAGCTCTTCCCTCGGTAGCGGGAGCTCCTACGAGCAGTACTTC
j_call: TRBJ2-7
v_call: TRBV11-1
d_call: TRBD2
clone_size: few

cdr3_aa: CATGQEVGTEAFF
cdr3_nt: TGTGCCACCGGCCAAGAGGTAGGGACTGAAGCTTTCTTT
j_call: TRBJ1-1
v_call: TRBV15
d_call: .
clone_size: .

cdr3_aa: CSVLEVEQFF
cdr3_nt: TGCAGCGTTTTGGAGGTTGAGCAGTTCTTC
j_call: TRBJ2-1
v_call: TRBV29-1
d_call: .
clone_size: .

cdr3_aa: CASSGIASTQPQHF
cdr3_nt: TGTGCCAGCAGTGGCATCGCCAGTACTCAGCCCCAGCATTTT
j_call: TRBJ1-5
v_call: TRBV2
d_call: .
clone_size: .

cdr3_aa: CASSPLLRDETQYF
cdr3_nt: TGTGCCAGCAGCCCACTCTTAAGGGATGAGACCCAGTACTTC
j_call: TRBJ2-5
v_call: TRBV7-9
d_call: .
clone_size: few